Reported below is one T cell receptor (beta chain). V was clipped by 4 bases and J by 0 bases; unmatched bases: 8. Germline-derived CDR1 and CDR2 are SGHRS and YFSETQ. This CDR3 region has 16 residues. Under the authors' procedure: By means of reference gene primer amplification, nucleated cell counts were estimated. Assay used: immunoSEQ multiplex PCR; TCRdb lists only in-frame clones, some missing. V and J calls and clone size are copied from that table; D and trimming were computed from the DNA. The table lists roughly 89,000 clones, about 80% of them singletons, with 10% in the top ten. This sample was taken from a study of blood T cell repertoires in COVID-19. Overall study: Spain, Italy and the United States supplied samples that represented acute and convalescent COVID-19. Sample material is recorded as cDNA or gDNA derived from T cells, B-cell-depleted T cells, or PBMCs.

The TCR was taken from a woman in her 70s with acute or convalescent COVID-19. The V and J genes are TRBV5-1 and TRBJ1-1; TRBD1 matches 8 bases. Sequenced: peripheral blood. The CDR3 DNA is TGCGCCAGCAGCAGCAGCCCAGGGGGCATGAACACTGAAGCTTTCTTT. Its protein is CASSSSPGGMNTEAFF.